This entry concerns a single TCR beta chain. The germline V and J ends were trimmed by 6 bases and 4 bases, with 13 bases remaining between them. The CDR3 runs to 13 residues. The V gene's germline CDR1 is MDHEN and CDR2 SYDVKM. This sample is drawn from a study of blood T cells in healthy people across ages. Overall study: Roughly one uniquely barcoded beta molecule per two T cells was captured.

A second PCR of 7 to 11 cycles used a sample-barcoded 5' primer and a J-beta primer mix. Every cDNA was tagged by a template-switch adaptor with 12 random nucleotides. TCRdb processed the 5' RACE reads anew with MiXCR; each CDR3 protein has one entry. The table has some 1.6 million distinct CDR3 sequences, 34% seen once. Researchers isolated at least 6.5 million PBMCs per sample. Per sample, extraction of total RNA gave at least 5.5 micrograms in every case. This chain connects TRBV28 to TRBJ2-7, with D perhaps matching TRBD1 (6 bases). The receptor was derived from a woman aged 25 to 45 in good health. Sample: blood. CDR3 residues: CASRPMDSYEQYF. The CDR3 DNA sequence: TGTGCCAGCAGGCCTATGGACAGTTACGAGCAGTACTTC.